This TCR beta chain comes out of a study of blood T cell repertoires in COVID-19. Study as a whole: Material from acute and convalescent COVID-19 was sourced from the United States, Italy and Spain. Sources were T cells, B-cell-depleted T cells, or PBMCs; the material itself was cDNA or gDNA.

CDR1 and CDR2 (germline): ENHRY, SYGVKD. This CDR3 contains 17 residues. V was pared by 0 bases and J by 10 bases, with 10 bases of the junction left unmatched. Authors' analysis steps: Reference gene primer amplification yielded estimated nucleated cell counts. Using immunoSEQ multiplex PCR, the repertoire was profiled, and TCRdb retains in-frame clones only, with some absent. The D gene and trimming were derived from the DNA, and the V and J assignments and clone size from that table. This sample has some 200,000 clones; 86% occur once, and the top ten carry over 4.5%. Sequencing was performed on peripheral blood. The receptor's source is a man older than 75 with acute or convalescent COVID-19. The rearrangement uses TRBV10-3 and TRBJ2-1, with 12 bases fitting TRBD2. The CDR3 coding sequence is TGTGCCATCAGTGAGTCCCCTAGCGGGAGGGCGCCCCAAGAGCAGTTCTTC. This codes for CAISESPSGRAPQEQFF.